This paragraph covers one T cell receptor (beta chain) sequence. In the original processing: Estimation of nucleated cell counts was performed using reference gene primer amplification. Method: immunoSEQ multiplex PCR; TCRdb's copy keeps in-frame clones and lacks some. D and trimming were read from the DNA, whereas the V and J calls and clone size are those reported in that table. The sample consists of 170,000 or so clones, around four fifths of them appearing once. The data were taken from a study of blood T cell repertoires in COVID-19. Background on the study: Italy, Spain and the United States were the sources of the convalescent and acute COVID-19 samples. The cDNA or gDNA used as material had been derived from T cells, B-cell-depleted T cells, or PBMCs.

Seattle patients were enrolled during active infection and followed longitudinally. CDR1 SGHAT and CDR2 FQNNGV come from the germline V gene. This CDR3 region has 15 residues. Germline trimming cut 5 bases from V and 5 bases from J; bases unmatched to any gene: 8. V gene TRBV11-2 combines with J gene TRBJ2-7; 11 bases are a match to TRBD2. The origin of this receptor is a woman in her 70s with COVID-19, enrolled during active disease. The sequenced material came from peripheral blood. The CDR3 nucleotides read TGTGCCAGCAGCGATGTGGCTAGCGGGAGGAACGAGCAGTACTTC. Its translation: CASSDVASGRNEQYF.